Presented here are 16 T cell receptor beta chains from one specimen sequenced in a study of Ad26.COV2.S vaccination and SARS-CoV-2 variants. Treatment of the sample: around 19 received Ad26.COV2.S at low or high dose, single or two shots; 5 received placebo; per-sample allocation not given. Sampling was performed 63 days after the first vaccine or placebo injection. Clones were read by immunoSEQ multiplex PCR, and TCRdb kept only the in-frame ones, dropping some. The repertoire holds fewer than 400,000 clones, with over 80% as singletons. The sequences come from peripheral blood, collected in a trial of Ad26.COV2.S vaccine versus placebo. Receptors were obtained from a person aged 18-60 years who received the Ad26.COV2.S COVID-19 vaccine or a placebo.

This clone was seen a few times. The V gene is TRBV5-6, the J gene TRBJ2-7, with 7 bases aligning to TRBD1. The germline gives CDR1 SGHDT, CDR2 YYEEEE. The CDR3 is made up of 15 amino acids. V was pared by 2 bases and J by 0 bases, with 5 bases of the junction left unmatched. CDR3 protein: CASSFLPGGSYEQYF. The CDR3 DNA reads TGTGCCAGCAGCTTCCTACCAGGGGGCTCCTACGAGCAGTACTTC.

The CDR3 DNA sequence: TGTGCCAGCAGCCAATCCTTGGCTCCGGGAGTCAGCACCTACGAGCAGTACTTC. Amino acid sequence: CASSQSLAPGVSTYEQYF. The chain carries TRBV3-1 (or the pseudogene TRBV3-2) and TRBJ2-7, with D possibly matching TRBD2 (6 bases). V dropped 2 bases and J dropped 2 bases, with 22 bases sitting between them. Germline CDR1 is LGHDT and CDR2 is YNNKEL (reference sequence). The CDR3 is 18 residues long.

Remarks on this clone: Distinct nucleotide sequences in the sample also encode this CDR3. This chain uses TRBV5-1 with TRBJ2-7; tentatively, D is TRBD1 (5 bases). Germline V gene sequence: CDR1 SGHRS, CDR2 YFSETQ. V was shortened by 0 bases and J by 4 bases, with 8 bases between the two germline ends. There are 13 residues in the CDR3. The CDR3 region is CASSLEAGYEQYF. The CDR3 nucleotides are TGCGCCAGCAGCTTGGAAGCAGGGTACGAGCAGTACTTC.

The chain employs TRBV9 and TRBJ1-5; no clear D gene. Germline values: CDR1 SGDLS, CDR2 YYNGEE. The V and J ends lost 0 bases and 4 bases respectively, with 11 bases between them. The CDR3 spans 15 residues. As DNA, the CDR3 is TGTGCCAGCAGCGTAGGTTTCGGGAATAATCAGCCCCAGCATTTT. The encoded protein is CASSVGFGNNQPQHF.

This sequence joins TRBV7-8 and TRBJ1-4, with D hard to call. Trimming stripped 1 base from V and 7 bases from J, with 10 bases between. This CDR3 contains 14 residues. Germline lookup yields CDR1 SGHVS and CDR2 FQNEAQ. CDR3 loop: CASSLEPGREKLFF. In DNA form, the CDR3 reads TGTGCCAGCAGCTTAGAACCCGGGCGTGAAAAACTGTTTTTT.

The rearrangement links TRBV2 to TRBJ1-1, with D hard to call. CDR3 size: 12 residues. V was pared by 8 bases and J by 8 bases, with 15 bases between. Germline V gene data show CDR1 as SNHLY and CDR2 as FYNNEI. CDR3 bases: TGTGCCAGCCTCGGTAACGTCGGGGAAGCTTTCTTT. It translates to CASLGNVGEAFF.

V usage is TRBV5-1 and J usage is TRBJ2-2; 9 bases align to TRBD1. The length of the CDR3 is 16 residues. Germline trimming cut 0 bases from V and 0 bases from J; bases unmatched to any gene: 0. Germline V gene sequence: CDR1 SGHRS, CDR2 YFSETQ. This chain's CDR3 is CASSLGDRANTGELFF. The CDR3, as DNA: TGCGCCAGCAGCTTGGGGGACAGGGCGAACACCGGGGAGCTGTTTTTT.

This clone was detected only once. This chain uses TRBV27 with TRBJ2-2; D call uncertain. The CDR3 spans 17 residues. Trimming removed 5 bases from V and 0 bases from J, with 16 bases in between. Germline V gene lookup returns CDR1 MNHEY and CDR2 SMNVEV (reference sequence). CDR3: CASSTQKDRANTGELFF. The CDR3 nucleotides are TGTGCCAGCAGTACCCAAAAGGACCGGGCGAACACCGGGGAGCTGTTTTTT.

The chain is built from TRBV18 and TRBJ1-1; D is unresolved. Germline V gene data show CDR1 as KGHSH and CDR2 as LQKENI. V was trimmed by 5 bases and J by 6 bases, leaving 19 bases between them. The CDR3 runs 15 residues. CDR3 residues: CASSTDPRQVSEAFF. The CDR3 DNA sequence: TGTGCCAGCTCAACTGATCCTCGACAAGTCTCTGAAGCTTTCTTT.

This clone has just a few counts. The V call is TRBV6-5, the J call TRBJ1-2; D unclear. CDR3 length equals 15 residues. The V end lost 0 bases, the J end lost 0 bases, and 8 bases lay between the germline ends. Germline-derived CDR1 and CDR2 are MNHEY and SVGAGI. The CDR3 bases are TGTGCCAGCAGTTACTCGCTAGGTACTAACTATGGCTACACCTTC. This codes for CASSYSLGTNYGYTF.

The chain has TRBV5-1 and TRBJ1-6; D is possibly TRBD1 (5 bases). With 3 bases removed from V and 7 bases from J, the gap between germline ends came to 14 bases. Germline V CDR1 and CDR2: SGHRS, YFSETQ. The CDR3 has 15 amino acids. CDR3 DNA sequence: TGCGCCAGCAGCTCGACGGGGGGTCCGAATTCACCCCTCCACTTT. Its translation is CASSSTGGPNSPLHF.

The CDR3 DNA reads as TGTGCCAGCAGCTCAAGTCGGGGTAACTATGGCTACACCTTC. Translated: CASSSSRGNYGYTF. This chain joins TRBV11-2 and TRBJ1-2; D is uncertain. CDR1 and CDR2 from the germline V gene are SGHAT and FQNNGV. This CDR3 has 14 residues. V lost 4 bases and J 1 base, leaving 10 bases between the germline ends.

This clone was counted a few times. V usage is TRBV2 and J usage is TRBJ2-1; 10 nucleotides line up with TRBD2. Germline V gene lookup returns CDR1 SNHLY and CDR2 FYNNEI. The CDR3 extends over 13 amino acids. The trim removed 7 bases at V and 8 bases at J, leaving 5 bases unmatched. The CDR3 coding sequence is TGTGCCAGCAAGCAGCGGGGGGGAGATGAGCAGTTCTTC. Its translation is CASKQRGGDEQFF.

CDR3 protein: CASTPSGRAFGYTF. The CDR3, as DNA: TGTGCCAGCACCCCATCCGGACGGGCTTTTGGCTACACCTTC. J is TRBJ1-2 and V is TRBV28, with D uncertain. This CDR3 spans 14 amino acids. V lost 7 bases to trimming and J lost 7 bases, with 19 bases between them. CDR1 and CDR2 from the germline V gene are MDHEN and SYDVKM.

The chain is built from TRBV15 and TRBJ1-6, with D hard to call. Germline assignment: CDR1 LNHNV and CDR2 YYDKDF (reference sequence). The CDR3 totals 14 residues. V lost 1 base and J lost 9, with 10 bases in between. The CDR3 nucleotides read TGTGCCACCAGCAGAGTCGATCCCATTTCACCCCTCCACTTT. The encoded protein is CATSRVDPISPLHF.

The V call is TRBV10-2, the J call TRBJ2-3, with D unresolved. The CDR3 runs 13 residues. The V end lost 6 bases, the J end lost 2 bases, and 9 bases lay between the germline ends. Germline loops: CDR1 WSHSY, CDR2 SAAADI. Here the CDR3 reads CASSRQDTDTQYF. In DNA, the CDR3 is TGCGCCAGCAGCAGACAAGACACAGATACGCAGTATTTT.